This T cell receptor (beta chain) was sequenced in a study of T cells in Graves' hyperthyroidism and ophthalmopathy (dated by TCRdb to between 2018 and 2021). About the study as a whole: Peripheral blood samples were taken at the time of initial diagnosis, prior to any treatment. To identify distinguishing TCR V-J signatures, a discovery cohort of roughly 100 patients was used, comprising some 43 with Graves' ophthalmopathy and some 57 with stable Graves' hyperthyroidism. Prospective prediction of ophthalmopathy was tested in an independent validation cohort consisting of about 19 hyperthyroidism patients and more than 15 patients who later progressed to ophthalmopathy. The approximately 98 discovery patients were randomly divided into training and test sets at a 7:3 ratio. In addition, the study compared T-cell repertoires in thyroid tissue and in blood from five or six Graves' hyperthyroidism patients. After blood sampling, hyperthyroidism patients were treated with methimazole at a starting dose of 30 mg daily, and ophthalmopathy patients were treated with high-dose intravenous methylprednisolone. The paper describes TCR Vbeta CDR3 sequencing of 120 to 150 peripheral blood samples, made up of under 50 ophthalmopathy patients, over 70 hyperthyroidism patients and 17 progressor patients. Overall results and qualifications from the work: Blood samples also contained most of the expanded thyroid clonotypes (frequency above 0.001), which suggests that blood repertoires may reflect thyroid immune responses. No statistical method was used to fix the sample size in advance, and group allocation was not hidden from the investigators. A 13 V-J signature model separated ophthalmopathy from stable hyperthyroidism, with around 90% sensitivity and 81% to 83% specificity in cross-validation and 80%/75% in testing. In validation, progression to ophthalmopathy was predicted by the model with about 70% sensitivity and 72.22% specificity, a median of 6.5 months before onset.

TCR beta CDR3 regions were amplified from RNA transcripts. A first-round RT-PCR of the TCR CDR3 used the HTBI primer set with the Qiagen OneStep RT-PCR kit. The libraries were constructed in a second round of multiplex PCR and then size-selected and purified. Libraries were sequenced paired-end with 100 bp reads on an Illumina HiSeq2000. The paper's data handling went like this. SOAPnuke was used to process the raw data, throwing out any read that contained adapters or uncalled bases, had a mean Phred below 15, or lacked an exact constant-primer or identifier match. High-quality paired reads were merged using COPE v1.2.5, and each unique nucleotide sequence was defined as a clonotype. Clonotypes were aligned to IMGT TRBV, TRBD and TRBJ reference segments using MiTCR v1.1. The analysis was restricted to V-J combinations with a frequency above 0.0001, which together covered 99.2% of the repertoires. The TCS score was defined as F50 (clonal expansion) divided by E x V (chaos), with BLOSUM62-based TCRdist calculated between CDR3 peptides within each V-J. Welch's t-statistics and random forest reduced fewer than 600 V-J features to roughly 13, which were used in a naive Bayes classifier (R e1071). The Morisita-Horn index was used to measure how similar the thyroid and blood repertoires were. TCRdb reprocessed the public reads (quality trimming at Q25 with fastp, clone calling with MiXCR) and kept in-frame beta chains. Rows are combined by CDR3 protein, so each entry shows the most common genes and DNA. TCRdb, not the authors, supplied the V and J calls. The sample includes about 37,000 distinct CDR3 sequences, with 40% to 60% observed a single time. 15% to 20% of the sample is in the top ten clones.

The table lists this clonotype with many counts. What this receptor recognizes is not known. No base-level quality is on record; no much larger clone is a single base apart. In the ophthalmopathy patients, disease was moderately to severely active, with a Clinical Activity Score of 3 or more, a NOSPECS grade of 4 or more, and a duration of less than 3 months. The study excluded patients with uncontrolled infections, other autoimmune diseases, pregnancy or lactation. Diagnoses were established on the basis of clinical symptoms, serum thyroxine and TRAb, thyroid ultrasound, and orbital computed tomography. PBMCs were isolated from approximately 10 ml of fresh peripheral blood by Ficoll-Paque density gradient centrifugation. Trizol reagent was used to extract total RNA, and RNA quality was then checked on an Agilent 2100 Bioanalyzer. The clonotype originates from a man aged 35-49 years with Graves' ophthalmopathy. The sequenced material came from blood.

The CDR3 is CASSFWTDNEEQYF. The sequenced DNA: TGTGCCAGCAGTTTCTGGACAGATAATGAAGAGCAGTACTTC. The V and J segments used are TRBV28 and TRBJ2-7; TRBD1 could be the D gene, as 6 bases match. Taken from the germline V gene, the CDR1 and CDR2 loops are MDHEN and SYDVKM. The germline ends are 16 bases apart after V is trimmed by 3 bases and J by 7 bases. From the cysteine through the phenylalanine, the CDR3 covers 14 amino acids. Of the read, only the CDR3 DNA is kept; its 42 bases are in frame from base 1.